This T cell receptor (beta chain) was documented in a study of cytomegalovirus exposure and HLA in healthy donors. Study-level points and caveats: Most of the TCR beta V segments (in an earlier analysis) were productive either about 87% or about 30% of the time. Near-uniform donor sequencing depth was presumed by presence/absence analyses.

Notes on this clone: Its antigen is still unknown.

The PCR was carried out with 60 Vbeta primers and 13 Jbeta primers. Some clones are missing from TCRdb's copy, which holds only in-frame ones; the method was immunoSEQ multiplex PCR. The sample comprises about 130,000 clones, approximately 83% of which are singletons, and 0.95% to 1.5% rests with the top ten. All donors participated as healthy donors of bone marrow. Sequenced input: PBMCs. The sequence came from a girl aged 2 to 9 in good health and CMV-seronegative.

The CDR3 bases are TGCGCCAGCACCGGGGACAGCCCCACTAGCACAGATACGCAGTATTTT. Its translation is CASTGDSPTSTDTQYF. V usage is TRBV23-1 and J usage is TRBJ2-3; 7 bases line up with TRBD1. TRBV23-1 is flagged as an ORF with uncertain function. Germline trimming cut 7 bases from V and 0 bases from J; bases unmatched to any gene: 10. CDR3 size: 16 residues.